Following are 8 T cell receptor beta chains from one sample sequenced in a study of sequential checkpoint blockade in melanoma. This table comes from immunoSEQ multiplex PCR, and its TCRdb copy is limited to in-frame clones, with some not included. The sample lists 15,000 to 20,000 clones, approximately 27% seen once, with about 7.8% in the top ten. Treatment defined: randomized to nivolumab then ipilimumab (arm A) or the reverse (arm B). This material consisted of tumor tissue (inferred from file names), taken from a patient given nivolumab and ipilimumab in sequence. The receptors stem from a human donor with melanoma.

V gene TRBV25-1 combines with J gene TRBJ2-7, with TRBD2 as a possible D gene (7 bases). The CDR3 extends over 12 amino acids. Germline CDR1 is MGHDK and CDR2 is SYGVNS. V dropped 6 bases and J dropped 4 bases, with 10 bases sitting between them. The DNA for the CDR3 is TGTGCCAGCAGGGGGGGGCCGTACGAGCAGTACTTC. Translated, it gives CASRGGPYEQYF.

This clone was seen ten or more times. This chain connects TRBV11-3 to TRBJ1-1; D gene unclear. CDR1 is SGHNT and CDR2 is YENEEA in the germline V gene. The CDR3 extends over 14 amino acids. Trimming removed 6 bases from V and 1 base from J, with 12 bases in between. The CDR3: CASSATAKNTEAFF. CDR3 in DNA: TGTGCCAGCAGTGCAACGGCGAAGAACACTGAAGCTTTCTTT.

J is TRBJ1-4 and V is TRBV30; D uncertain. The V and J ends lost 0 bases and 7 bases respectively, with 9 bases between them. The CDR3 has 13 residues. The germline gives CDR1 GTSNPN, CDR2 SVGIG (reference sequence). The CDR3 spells CAWSVLAGEKLFF. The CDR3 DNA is TGTGCCTGGAGTGTACTTGCCGGTGAAAAACTGTTTTTT.

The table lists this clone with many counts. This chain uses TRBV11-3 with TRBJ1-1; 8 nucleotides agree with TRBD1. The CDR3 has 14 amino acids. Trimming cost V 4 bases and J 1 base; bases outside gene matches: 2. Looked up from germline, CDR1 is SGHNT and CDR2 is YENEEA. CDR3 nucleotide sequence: TGTGCCAGCAGCTACGACAGGGGGAACACTGAAGCTTTCTTT. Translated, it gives CASSYDRGNTEAFF.

CDR3 sequence reads: CASQGASYEQYF. The CDR3 coding sequence is TGTGCCAGCCAGGGTGCCTCCTACGAGCAGTACTTC. J is TRBJ2-7 and V is TRBV19, with D possibly being TRBD1 (5 bases). Germline lookup yields CDR1 LNHDA and CDR2 SQIVND (reference sequence). V lost 9 bases and J 0 bases, leaving 9 bases between the germline ends. The CDR3 runs to 12 residues.

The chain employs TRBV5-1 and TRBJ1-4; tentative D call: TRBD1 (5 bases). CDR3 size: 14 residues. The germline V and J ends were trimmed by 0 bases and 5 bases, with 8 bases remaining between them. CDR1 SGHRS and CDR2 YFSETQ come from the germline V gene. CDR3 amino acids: CASSLGAGNEKLFF. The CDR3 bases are TGCGCCAGCAGCTTGGGGGCAGGGAATGAAAAACTGTTTTTT.

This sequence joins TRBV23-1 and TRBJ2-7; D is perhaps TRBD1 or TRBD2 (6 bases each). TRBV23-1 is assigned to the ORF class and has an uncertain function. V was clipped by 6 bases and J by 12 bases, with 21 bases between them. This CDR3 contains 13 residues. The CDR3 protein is CASSLERGTPLYF. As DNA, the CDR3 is TGCGCCAGCAGCTTAGAACGCGGGACACCTTTGTACTTC.

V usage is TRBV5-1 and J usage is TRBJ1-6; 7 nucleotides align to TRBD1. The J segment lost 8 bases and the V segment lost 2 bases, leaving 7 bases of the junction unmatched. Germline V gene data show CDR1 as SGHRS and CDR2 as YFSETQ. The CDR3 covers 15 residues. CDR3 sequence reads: CASSFVDREDSPLHF. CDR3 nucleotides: TGCGCCAGCAGCTTCGTAGACAGGGAGGATTCACCCCTCCACTTT.